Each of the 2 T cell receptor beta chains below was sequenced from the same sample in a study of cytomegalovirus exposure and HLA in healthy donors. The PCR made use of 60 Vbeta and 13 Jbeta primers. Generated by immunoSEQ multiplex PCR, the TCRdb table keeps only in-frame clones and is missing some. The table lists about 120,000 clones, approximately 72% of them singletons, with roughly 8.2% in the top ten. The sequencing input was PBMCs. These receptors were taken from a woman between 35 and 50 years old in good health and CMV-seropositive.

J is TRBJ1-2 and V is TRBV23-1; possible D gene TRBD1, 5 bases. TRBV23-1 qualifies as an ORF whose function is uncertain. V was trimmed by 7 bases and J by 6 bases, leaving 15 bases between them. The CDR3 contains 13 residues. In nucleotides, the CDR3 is TGCGCCAGCATAAGTTGGAGGGGTCATGGCTACACCTTC. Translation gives CASISWRGHGYTF.

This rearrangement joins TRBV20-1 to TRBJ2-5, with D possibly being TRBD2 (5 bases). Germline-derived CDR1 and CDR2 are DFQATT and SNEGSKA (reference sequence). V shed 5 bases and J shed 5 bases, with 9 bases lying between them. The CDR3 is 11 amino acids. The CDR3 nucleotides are TGCAGTGCTGAAATAGCGGAGACCCAGTACTTC. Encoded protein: CSAEIAETQYF.